This T cell receptor (beta chain) was recorded in a study of human T cells and chemical hapten exposure. Overall study context: The patients, most of them female, presented with alopecia areata, totalis or universalis. The study, taken as a whole, reports: Higher patch test scores went with higher counts of PT1 expanded TCRs. The immune response of these alopecia patients might not match healthy individuals'.

In germline, CDR1 is DFQATT, CDR2 SNEGSKA (reference sequence). V lost 2 bases to trimming and J lost 4 bases, with 14 bases between them. The CDR3 loop spans 14 amino acids. Each CDR3 protein gets one entry after TCRdb re-called the RACE reads with MiXCR. The profile shows tens of thousands of distinct CDR3 sequences, approximately 14% of them singletons. Time point meaning: pre-sensitization, week 0. As for treatment: therapeutic diphenylcyclopropenone sensitization with weekly scalp DPC. This clonotype showed up just a few times. What it recognizes is unknown. The specimen comprised whole blood, sampled in connection with sensitization to the hapten diphenylcyclopropenone (DPC). This sequence originates from a woman in her forties or fifties with alopecia areata. Some clones in this sample may be carry-over from other donors' samples. The chain is built from TRBV20-1 and TRBJ1-1, with a tentative D call TRBD1 (6 bases). CDR3 sequence: CSARTEGGGTEAFF. In DNA, the CDR3 is TGCAGTGCTAGAACCGAGGGAGGGGGCACTGAAGCTTTCTTT.